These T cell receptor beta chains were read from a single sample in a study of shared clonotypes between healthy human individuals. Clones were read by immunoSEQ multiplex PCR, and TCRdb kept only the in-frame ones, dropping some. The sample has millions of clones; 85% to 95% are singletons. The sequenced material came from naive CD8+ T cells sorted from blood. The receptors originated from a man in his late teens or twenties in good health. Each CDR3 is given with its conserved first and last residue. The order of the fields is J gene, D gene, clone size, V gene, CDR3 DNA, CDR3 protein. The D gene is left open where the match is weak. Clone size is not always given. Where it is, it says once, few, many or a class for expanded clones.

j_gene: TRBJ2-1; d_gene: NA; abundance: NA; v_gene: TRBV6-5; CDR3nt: TGTGCCAGCAGGACAGGTTGGAATAGTGAGCAGTTCTTC; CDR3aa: CASRTGWNSEQFF
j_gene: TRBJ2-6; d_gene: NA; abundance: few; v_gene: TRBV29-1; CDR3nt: TGCAGCGCGTACGGGGCCAACGTCCTGACTTTC; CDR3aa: CSAYGANVLTF
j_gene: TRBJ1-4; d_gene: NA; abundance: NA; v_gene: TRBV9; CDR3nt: TGTGCCAGCAGCGTAGGGCGGGGCCCTGATGAAAAACTGTTTTTT; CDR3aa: CASSVGRGPDEKLFF
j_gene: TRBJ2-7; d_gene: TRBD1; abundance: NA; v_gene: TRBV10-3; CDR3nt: TGTGCCATCAGTGATGGAGAACAGGGGGCCTACGAGCAGTACTTC; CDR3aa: CAISDGEQGAYEQYF
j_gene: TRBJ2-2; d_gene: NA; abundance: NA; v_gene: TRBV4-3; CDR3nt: TGCGCCAGCAGCCAGGACCCTCCGGACAGCCTCACCGGGGAGCTGTTTTTT; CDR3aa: CASSQDPPDSLTGELFF
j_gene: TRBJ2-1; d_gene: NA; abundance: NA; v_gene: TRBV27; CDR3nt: TGTGCCAGCATCGGCGAGACCCCTCTAGGCGAGCAGTTCTTC; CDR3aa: CASIGETPLGEQFF
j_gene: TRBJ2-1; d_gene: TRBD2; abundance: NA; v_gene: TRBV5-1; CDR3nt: TGCGCCAGCAGCTTGTCAGCGGGGATCTACAATGAGCAGTTCTTC; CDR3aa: CASSLSAGIYNEQFF
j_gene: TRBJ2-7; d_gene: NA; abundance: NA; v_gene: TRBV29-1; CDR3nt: TGCAGCGTTGAAGACCCGTACGAGCAGTACTTC; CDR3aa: CSVEDPYEQYF
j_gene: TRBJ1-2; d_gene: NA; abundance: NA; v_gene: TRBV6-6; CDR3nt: TGTGCCAGCAGTTACTCGACCGAGGACTATGGCTACACCTTC; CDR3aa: CASSYSTEDYGYTF
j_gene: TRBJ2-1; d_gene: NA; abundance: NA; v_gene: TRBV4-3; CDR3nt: TGCGCCAGCAGCCATACTACCAATGAGCAGTTCTTC; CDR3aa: CASSHTTNEQFF
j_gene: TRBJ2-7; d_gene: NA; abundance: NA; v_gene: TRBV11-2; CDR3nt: TGTGCCAGCAGCTTACCGGAGTCCTACGAGCAGTACTTC; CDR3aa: CASSLPESYEQYF
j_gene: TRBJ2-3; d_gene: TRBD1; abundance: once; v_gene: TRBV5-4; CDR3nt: TGTGCCAGCAGCCTGGACAGGGCAGATACGCAGTATTTT; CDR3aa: CASSLDRADTQYF
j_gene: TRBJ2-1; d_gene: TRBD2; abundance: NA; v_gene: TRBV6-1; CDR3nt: TGTGCCAGCAGTGAGTGGGCTAGCGGGAACCTTAATGAGCAGTTCTTC; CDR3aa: CASSEWASGNLNEQFF
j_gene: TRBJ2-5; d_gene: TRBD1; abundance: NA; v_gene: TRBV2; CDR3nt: TGTGCCAGCAGTAACGGGACAGGGGGCATGCGAGAGACCCAGTACTTC; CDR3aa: CASSNGTGGMRETQYF
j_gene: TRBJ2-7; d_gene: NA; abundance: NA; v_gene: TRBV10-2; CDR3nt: TGCGCCAGCAGTCCCGACTACGAGCAGTACTTC; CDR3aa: CASSPDYEQYF
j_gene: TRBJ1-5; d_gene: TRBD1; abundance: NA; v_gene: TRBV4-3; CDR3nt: TGCGCCAGCAGCCAAAAAAGACGGGACAGGGCGGATCAGCCCCAGCATTTT; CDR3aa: CASSQKRRDRADQPQHF
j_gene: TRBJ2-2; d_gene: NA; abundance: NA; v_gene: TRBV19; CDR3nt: TGTGCCAGTAGCACAGGGTACACCGGGGAGCTGTTTTTT; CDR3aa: CASSTGYTGELFF
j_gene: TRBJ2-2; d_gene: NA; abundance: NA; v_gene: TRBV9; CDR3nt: TGTGCCAGCAGCGTACTCCGATCTTCCCCCGGGGAGCTGTTTTTT; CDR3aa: CASSVLRSSPGELFF
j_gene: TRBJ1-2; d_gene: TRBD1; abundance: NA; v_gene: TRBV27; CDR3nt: TGTGCCAGCAGTACCTGGACAGGCACCTGGGGCTACACCTTC; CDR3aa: CASSTWTGTWGYTF
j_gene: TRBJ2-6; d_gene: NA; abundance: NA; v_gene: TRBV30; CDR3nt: TGTGCCTGGAATAGTCCTGGGGCCAACGTCCTGACTTTC; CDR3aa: CAWNSPGANVLTF
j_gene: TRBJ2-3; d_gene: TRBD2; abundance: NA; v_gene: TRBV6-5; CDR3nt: TGTGCCAGCTTCTTGCGGGAGGGCCTCGCAGATACGCAGTATTTT; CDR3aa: CASFLREGLADTQYF
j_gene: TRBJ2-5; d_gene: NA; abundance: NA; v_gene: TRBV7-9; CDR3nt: TGTGCCAGCAGCTTCCATGGACAGCAAGAGACCCAGTACTTC; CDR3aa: CASSFHGQQETQYF
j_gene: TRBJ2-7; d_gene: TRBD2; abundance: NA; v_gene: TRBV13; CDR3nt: TGTGCCAGCAGCTTAGATGGGACTAGCACCTCCTACGAGCAGTACTTC; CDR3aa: CASSLDGTSTSYEQYF
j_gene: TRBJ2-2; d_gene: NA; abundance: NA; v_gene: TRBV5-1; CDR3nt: TGCGCCAGCAGCTTGTACGGGGAGTTCAACACCGGGGAGCTGTTTTTT; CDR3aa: CASSLYGEFNTGELFF
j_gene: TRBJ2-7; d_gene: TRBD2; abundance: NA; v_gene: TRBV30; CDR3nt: TGTGCCTGGAGTGTAGGGAGCGGGGTAATGACCTACGAGCAGTACTTC; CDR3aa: CAWSVGSGVMTYEQYF
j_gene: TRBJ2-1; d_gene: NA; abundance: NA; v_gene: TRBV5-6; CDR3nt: TGTGCCAGCAGCTTGGGGACCGGTGGGGCCGAGCAGTTCTTC; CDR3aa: CASSLGTGGAEQFF
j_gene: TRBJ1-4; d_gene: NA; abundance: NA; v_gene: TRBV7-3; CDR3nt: TGTGCCAGCAGCTTCAGGGACTTTAATGAAAAACTGTTTTTT; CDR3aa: CASSFRDFNEKLFF
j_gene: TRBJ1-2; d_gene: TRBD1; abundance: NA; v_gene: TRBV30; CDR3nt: TGTGCCTGGGGGGACAGGGCCATCTATGGCTACACCTTC; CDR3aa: CAWGDRAIYGYTF
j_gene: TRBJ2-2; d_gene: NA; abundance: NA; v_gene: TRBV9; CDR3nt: TGTGCCAGCAGCGTAGACCCGAGGGGCATACTCACCGGGGAGCTGTTTTTT; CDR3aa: CASSVDPRGILTGELFF
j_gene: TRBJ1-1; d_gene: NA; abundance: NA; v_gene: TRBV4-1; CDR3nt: TGCGCCAGCAGCCAAGTGACCGGAGGAGGGGGAAGTGAAGCTTTCTTT; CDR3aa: CASSQVTGGGGSEAFF
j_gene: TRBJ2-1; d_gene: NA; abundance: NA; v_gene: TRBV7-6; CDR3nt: TGTGCCAGCAGCTTAGGTAATGAGCAGTTCTTC; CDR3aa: CASSLGNEQFF
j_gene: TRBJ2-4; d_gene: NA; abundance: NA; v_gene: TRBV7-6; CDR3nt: TGTGCCAGCAGCCCCGGTGAAGATGGCATTCAGTACTTC; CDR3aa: CASSPGEDGIQYF
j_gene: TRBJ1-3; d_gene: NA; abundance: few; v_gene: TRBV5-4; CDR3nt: TGTGCCAGCAGCTTGGATAACCTGGGAAACACCATATATTTT; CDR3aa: CASSLDNLGNTIYF
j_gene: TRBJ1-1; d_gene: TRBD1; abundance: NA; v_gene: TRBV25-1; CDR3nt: TGTGCCAGCAGTGAACCGGGACAGGTGAACACTGAAGCTTTCTTT; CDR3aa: CASSEPGQVNTEAFF
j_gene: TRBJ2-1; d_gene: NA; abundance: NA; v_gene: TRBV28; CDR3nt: TGTGCCAGCAGTTTTAGTGGCGGTTCAGGTGAGCAGTTCTTC; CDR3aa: CASSFSGGSGEQFF
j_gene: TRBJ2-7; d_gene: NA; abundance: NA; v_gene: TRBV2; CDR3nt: TGTGCCAGCACGACGGGTCAGGAGTACGAGCAGTACTTC; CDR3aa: CASTTGQEYEQYF
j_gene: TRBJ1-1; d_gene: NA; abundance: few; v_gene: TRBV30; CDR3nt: TGTGCCTGGAGTGTGTCTGGGGGCACTGAAGCTTTCTTT; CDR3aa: CAWSVSGGTEAFF
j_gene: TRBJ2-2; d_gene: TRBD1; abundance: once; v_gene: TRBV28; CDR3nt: TGTGCCAGCAGTTATGGGACAGGGAACACCGGGGAGCTGTTTTTT; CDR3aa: CASSYGTGNTGELFF
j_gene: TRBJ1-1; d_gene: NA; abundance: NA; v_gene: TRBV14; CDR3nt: TGTGCCAGCAGCCTTGAGGCCGGGGGCAGTGAAGCTTTCTTT; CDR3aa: CASSLEAGGSEAFF
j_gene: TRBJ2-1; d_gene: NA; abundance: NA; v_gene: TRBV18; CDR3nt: TGTGCCAGCTCACCCCTAGGAGACAATGAGCAGTTCTTC; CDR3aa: CASSPLGDNEQFF
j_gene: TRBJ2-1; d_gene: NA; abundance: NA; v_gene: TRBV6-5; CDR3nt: TGTGCCAGCAGTTACTCGAGGCCCCTGGGAGACAATGAGCAGTTCTTC; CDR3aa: CASSYSRPLGDNEQFF
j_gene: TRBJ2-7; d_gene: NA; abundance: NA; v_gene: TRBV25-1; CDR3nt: TGTGCCAGCAGTGGGGAAGGATACGAGCAGTACTTC; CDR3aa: CASSGEGYEQYF
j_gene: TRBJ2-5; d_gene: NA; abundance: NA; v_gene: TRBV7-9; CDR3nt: TGTGCCAGCAGCTTCCAGGAGGAAGAGACCCAGTACTTC; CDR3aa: CASSFQEEETQYF
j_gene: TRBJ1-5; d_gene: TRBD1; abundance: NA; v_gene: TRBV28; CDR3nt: TGTGCCAGCAGTTTACACGCCGGGACAGGGTACAATCAGCCCCAGCATTTT; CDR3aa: CASSLHAGTGYNQPQHF
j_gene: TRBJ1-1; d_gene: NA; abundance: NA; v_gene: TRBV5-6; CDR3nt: TGTGCCAGCAGCGCGGACAGACCCGGACTGATCGGTGAAGCTTTCTTT; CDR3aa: CASSADRPGLIGEAFF
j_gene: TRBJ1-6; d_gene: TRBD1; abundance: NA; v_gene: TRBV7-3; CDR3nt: TGTGCCAGCAGGTCGAACACAGGGGAGGCTTCACCCCTCCACTTT; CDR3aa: CASRSNTGEASPLHF
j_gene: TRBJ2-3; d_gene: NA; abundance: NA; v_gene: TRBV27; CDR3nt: TGTGCCAGCAGTCGGGCTAACGTGGGAACAGATACGCAGTATTTT; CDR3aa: CASSRANVGTDTQYF
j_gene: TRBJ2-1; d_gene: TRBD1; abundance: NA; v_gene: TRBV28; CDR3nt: TGTGCCAGCAGTCTTGTTGAGACAGGGGCCTACAATGAGCAGTTCTTC; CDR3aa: CASSLVETGAYNEQFF
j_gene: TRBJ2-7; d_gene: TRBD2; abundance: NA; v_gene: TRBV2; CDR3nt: TGTGCCAGCATATCGGGACTAGGGTCCTACGAGCAGTACTTC; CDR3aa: CASISGLGSYEQYF
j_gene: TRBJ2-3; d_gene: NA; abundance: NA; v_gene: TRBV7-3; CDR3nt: TGTGCCAGCAGCTATAGTTCGGGGCTTGAAGATACGCAGTATTTT; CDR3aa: CASSYSSGLEDTQYF
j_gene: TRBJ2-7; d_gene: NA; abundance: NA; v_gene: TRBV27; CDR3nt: TGTGCCAGCAGTGACACTACCTACGAGCAGTACTTC; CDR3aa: CASSDTTYEQYF
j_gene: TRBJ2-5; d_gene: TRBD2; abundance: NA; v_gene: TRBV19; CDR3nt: TGTGCCAGTAGTATCCTTAGCGGGAGCCAAGAGACCCAGTACTTC; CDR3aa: CASSILSGSQETQYF
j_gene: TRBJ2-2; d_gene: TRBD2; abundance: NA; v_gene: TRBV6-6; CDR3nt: TGTGCCAGCAGTTACTCAACTAGCGGGGCCGGGGAGCTGTTTTTT; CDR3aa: CASSYSTSGAGELFF
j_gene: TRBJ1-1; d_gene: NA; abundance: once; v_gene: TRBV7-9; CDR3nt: TGTGCCAGCAGCCCAACCACTGGGACTCTGAACACTGAAGCTTTCTTT; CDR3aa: CASSPTTGTLNTEAFF
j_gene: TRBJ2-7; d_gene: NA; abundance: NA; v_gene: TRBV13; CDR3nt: TGTGCCAGCAGCTTAGCACAGAAAGCCGAGCAGTACTTC; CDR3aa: CASSLAQKAEQYF
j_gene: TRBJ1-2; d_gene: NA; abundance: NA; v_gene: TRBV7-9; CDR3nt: TGTGCCAGCAGCCGTACGGGTGGCTACACCTTC; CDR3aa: CASSRTGGYTF
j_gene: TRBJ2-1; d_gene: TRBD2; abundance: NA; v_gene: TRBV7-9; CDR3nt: TGTGCCAGCAGCTCAGGCGGACTAGCGGGCTCTAGCTCCTACAATGAGCAGTTCTTC; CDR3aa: CASSSGGLAGSSSYNEQFF
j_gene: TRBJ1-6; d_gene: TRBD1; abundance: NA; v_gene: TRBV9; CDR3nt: TGTGCCAGCAGCGTAGGGACAGGGATAGGCAATTCACCCCTCCACTTT; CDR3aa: CASSVGTGIGNSPLHF
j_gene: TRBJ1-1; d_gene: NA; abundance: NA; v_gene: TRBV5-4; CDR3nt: TGTGCCAGCAGCTTGATACCGGAGCAAACTGAAGCTTTCTTT; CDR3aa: CASSLIPEQTEAFF